This T cell receptor beta chain was retrieved from a study of cytomegalovirus exposure and HLA in healthy donors. The germline gives CDR1 LNHDA, CDR2 SQIVND (reference sequence). The germline V and J ends were trimmed by 3 bases and 6 bases, with 18 bases remaining between them. The CDR3 is 16 residues long. Points on this clone: Its antigen remains unidentified.

PCR primers comprised 60 Vbeta and 13 Jbeta primers. The method was immunoSEQ multiplex PCR; TCRdb's version includes in-frame clones alone and lacks a portion of them. The sample lists roughly 98,000 clones, approximately 72% occurring once. Study conclusions and caveats: Sequencing likely generated an artifact that appeared as a cluster of highly shared sequence variants.

V gene TRBV19 combines with J gene TRBJ1-5, with D possibly matching TRBD1 (5 bases). Sequencing was carried out using PBMCs. The TCR sequence derives from a woman between 70 and 85 years old in good health and CMV-seropositive. The CDR3 sequence: CASSIPMGRAGQPQHF. The CDR3 coding sequence is TGTGCCAGTAGTATCCCTATGGGCAGGGCCGGTCAGCCCCAGCATTTT.